This passage covers 20 T cell receptor beta chains from one sample sequenced in a study of T-cell reconstitution after alpha-beta-depleted transplantation in children. The authors prepared the TCRbeta library with unique molecular identifiers. Using its own MiXCR run on the PCR reads, TCRdb lists one record per CDR3 protein. The sample lists more than 550,000 distinct CDR3 sequences, about 11% seen once, with less than 5% in the top ten. The sample in question was PBMCs from the stem cell graft donor, obtained from the stem cell graft. The receptors originated from a human donor who donated a stem cell graft to a child with acute myeloid leukemia.

This clonotype was observed a few times. The conserved phenylalanine or tryptophan normally closing the CDR3 is absent here, so this likely arose from a read error. The chain recombines TRBV6-1 with TRBJ1-6; no clear D. V lost 7 bases to trimming and J lost 11 bases, with 12 bases between them. This CDR3 spans 12 amino acids. The germline V gene encodes CDR1 MNHNS and CDR2 SASEGT. CDR3 in amino acids: CASTSRGPPLHS. CDR3 coding DNA: TGTGCCAGCACCTCACGGGGTCCACCCCTCCACTCT.

This clonotype has a count of ten or more. J is TRBJ2-2 and V is TRBV12-3 or TRBV12-4, with D possibly being TRBD2 (5 bases). The CDR3 runs to 16 residues. V gave up 2 bases and J gave up 5 bases, with 15 bases separating them. CDR3 sequence reads: CASSLLTLSDTGELFF. The CDR3 nucleotides read TGTGCCAGCAGTTTATTGACACTTAGCGATACCGGGGAGCTGTTTTTT.

This clonotype showed up many times. The chain recombines TRBV24-1 with TRBJ2-2, with D perhaps matching TRBD1 (5 bases). Germline V lookup: CDR1 KGHDR, CDR2 SFDVKD. CDR3 length: 13 amino acids. V was trimmed by 8 bases and J by 0 bases, leaving 6 bases between them. The CDR3 region is CATKDTNTGELFF. CDR3 in DNA: TGTGCCACCAAGGACACGAACACCGGGGAGCTGTTTTTT.

V usage is TRBV28 and J usage is TRBJ2-5; the D call may be TRBD1 or TRBD2 (5 bases each). Germline V gives CDR1 MDHEN, CDR2 SYDVKM. Trimming left V 6 bases short and J 5 bases short, with 16 bases between. This CDR3 contains 14 residues. The CDR3 bases are TGTGCCAGCAGCTCAGTGGGGGTCACCGAGACCCAGTACTTC. Protein product: CASSSVGVTETQYF.

The rearrangement uses TRBV7-2 and TRBJ1-6, with no clear D. This CDR3 has 15 residues. Trimming left V 5 bases short and J 7 bases short, with 15 bases between. Germline CDR1 and CDR2: SGHTA and FQGNSA. The DNA of the CDR3 is TGTGCCAGCAGCACATTTGACGGAGCGAATTCACCCCTCCACTTT. This codes for CASSTFDGANSPLHF. The full variable domain, with the rest looked up from reference TRBV7-2 and TRBJ1-6, is GAGVSQSPSNKVTEKGKDVELRCDPISGHTALYWYRQSLGQGLEFLIYFQGNSAPDKSGLPSDRFSAERTGGSVSTLTIQRTQQEDSAVYLCASSTFDGANSPLHFGNGTRLTVT.

This clonotype was counted once. One end of the junction is discordant with germline, which a read error may explain. The V call is TRBV3-1, the J call TRBJ1-1, with 7 bases fitting TRBD1. Germline CDR1 is LGHDT and CDR2 is YNNKEL (reference sequence). The CDR3 covers 14 residues. CDR3 sequence (DNA): TGTGCCGGCAGCCTCGGACAGGAGGGGACTGAAGCTTTCTTT. Amino acids: CAGSLGQEGTEAFF.

This clonotype was counted a few times. This sequence joins TRBV28 and TRBJ2-1; maybe TRBD1 (7 bases). V lost 7 bases to trimming and J lost 10 bases, with 17 bases between them. Per germline, CDR1 MDHEN and CDR2 SYDVKM. This CDR3 contains 13 residues. CDR3 sequence: CASTSGGFREQFF. As DNA, the CDR3 is TGTGCCAGCACCTCAGGGGGGTTTAGGGAGCAGTTCTTC.

In this sample, this clonotype turned up a few times. This chain joins TRBV15 and TRBJ2-2; 14 bases are shared with TRBD2. From germline, CDR1 is LNHNV and CDR2 YYDKDF (reference sequence). The CDR3 has 19 amino acids. With V trimmed by 1 base and J by 5 bases, 9 bases remained unmatched. CDR3 bases: TGTGCCACCAGCAGAGGGGGACTAGCGGGAGTTATCCGTACCGGGGAGCTGTTTTTT. Residues: CATSRGGLAGVIRTGELFF.

A few counts support this clonotype. The chain couples TRBV30 to TRBJ1-1, with D uncertain. Looked up from germline, CDR1 is GTSNPN and CDR2 is SVGIG (reference sequence). CDR3 length: 13 amino acids. Trimming removed 2 bases at V and 4 bases at J, with 11 bases between. CDR3 sequence reads: CAWSSGSGTEAFF. CDR3 nucleotides: TGTGCCTGGAGTAGCGGATCGGGCACTGAAGCTTTCTTT.

This clonotype was detected only a few times. The chain is built from TRBV5-1 and TRBJ1-1; tentatively, D is TRBD1 (6 bases). The CDR3 length is 18 residues. Germline V gene data show CDR1 as SGHRS and CDR2 as YFSETQ. V was clipped by 1 base and J by 0 bases, with 19 bases between them. CDR3 protein: CASSLYGFGTPLNTEAFF. CDR3 bases: TGCGCCAGCAGCTTGTACGGGTTTGGGACACCCTTGAACACTGAAGCTTTCTTT. The variable domain in full, with the rest retrieved from reference TRBV5-1 and TRBJ1-1, is KAGVTQTPRYLIKTRGQQVTLSCSPISGHRSVSWYQQTPGQGLQFLFEYFSETQRNKGNFPGRFSGRQFSNSRSEMNVSTLELGDSALYLCASSLYGFGTPLNTEAFFGQGTRLTVV.

The V and J genes are TRBV7-2 and TRBJ2-7; 10 nucleotides agree with TRBD2. The CDR3 is 15 amino acids. Germline V gene sequence: CDR1 SGHTA, CDR2 FQGNSA. Trimming cost V 6 bases and J 3 bases; bases outside gene matches: 8. The CDR3 reads CASRDSGRALYEQYF. In DNA, the CDR3 is TGTGCCAGCAGAGACAGCGGGAGGGCCCTCTACGAGCAGTACTTC.

Many counts were recorded for this clonotype. The V and J genes are TRBV7-9 and TRBJ2-1; no clear D. V lost 1 base and J 5 bases, leaving 6 bases between the germline ends. The CDR3 has 13 residues. Germline V CDR1 and CDR2: SEHNR, FQNEAQ (reference sequence). This CDR3 reads CASSLVQDNEQFF. The CDR3 DNA is TGTGCCAGCAGCTTAGTTCAGGACAATGAGCAGTTCTTC.

At least ten counts were recorded for this clonotype. CDR3 sequence: CASSLQGSKNIQYF. CDR3 in DNA: TGTGCCAGCAGTTTGCAGGGCTCCAAAAACATTCAGTACTTC. The chain uses TRBV12-3 or TRBV12-4 and TRBJ2-4, with D possibly being TRBD1 (5 bases). The CDR3 runs 14 residues. With 3 bases removed from V and 2 bases from J, the gap between germline ends came to 8 bases.

The V call is TRBV4-1, the J call TRBJ2-7; 7 nucleotides align to TRBD2. This CDR3 is built from 13 residues. J gave up 8 bases and V 0 bases, and 4 bases lay outside the gene matches. Germline values: CDR1 MGHRA, CDR2 YSYEKL. The CDR3 loop is CASSQDGGTKQYF. The DNA of the CDR3 is TGCGCCAGCAGCCAAGACGGGGGGACTAAGCAGTACTTC.

The chain carries TRBV4-2 and TRBJ2-2; 14 nucleotides match TRBD2. CDR1 and CDR2 from the germline V gene are LGHNA and YNFKEQ. V was pared by 3 bases and J by 9 bases, with 9 bases of the junction left unmatched. The CDR3 runs to 17 residues. Here the CDR3 DNA reads TGTGCCAGCAGCCAGACTAGCGGGAGGGGAGGGGGCCGGGAGCTGTTTTTT. It codes for CASSQTSGRGGGRELFF.

This clonotype was observed at least ten times. This sequence joins TRBV6-1 and TRBJ2-2, with D possibly matching TRBD2 (7 bases). Germline-derived CDR1 and CDR2 are MNHNS and SASEGT. This CDR3 contains 14 residues. V was shortened by 3 bases and J by 4 bases, with 9 bases between the two germline ends. In DNA, the CDR3 is TGTGCCAGCAGTGAGAGGGGGGGCACCGGGGAGCTGTTTTTT. Its protein product is CASSERGGTGELFF.

In its sample, this clonotype was seen a few times. V is TRBV20-1 and J is TRBJ1-1; D is ambiguous. Trimming stripped 0 bases from V and 7 bases from J, with 15 bases between. The CDR3 is 14 residues long. Germline V gene lookup returns CDR1 DFQATT and CDR2 SNEGSKA (reference sequence). Here the CDR3 reads CSARDYRKEIEAFF. CDR3 bases: TGCAGTGCTAGAGATTATCGTAAGGAGATTGAAGCTTTCTTT.

CDR3 protein: CASSLDGRGSSYEQYF. In DNA, the CDR3 is TGTGCCAGCAGCTTAGACGGTCGGGGAAGCTCCTACGAGCAGTACTTC. This chain joins TRBV7-2 and TRBJ2-7; a weak D match, TRBD2 (5 bases). Germline CDR1 SGHTA, CDR2 FQGNSA. This CDR3 has 16 amino acids. V gave up 1 base and J gave up 0 bases, with 13 bases separating them.

This clonotype was counted many times. The chain has TRBV12-3 or TRBV12-4 and TRBJ2-7; D remains unclear. CDR3 length equals 12 residues. Trimming pared 3 bases from V and 3 bases from J, leaving 6 bases between. CDR3 residues: CASSFTLYEQYF. The CDR3, as DNA: TGTGCCAGCAGTTTTACCCTCTACGAGCAGTACTTC.

This clonotype appeared many times. J is TRBJ2-2 and V is TRBV7-3; TRBD1 matches at 7 bases. Trimming at V came to 0 bases and at J to 7 bases, leaving 5 bases not matched to a gene. CDR3 size: 15 residues. The V gene's germline CDR1 is SGHTA and CDR2 FQGTGA. The CDR3 DNA sequence: TGTGCCAGCAGCTTAACAGGGGGCGCGGTCGGGGAGCTGTTTTTT. This translates into CASSLTGGAVGELFF.